These 15 T cell receptor beta chains were sequenced from one sample in a study of tumor-infiltrating lymphocytes in oesophageal squamous cell carcinoma. MiXCR, applied by TCRdb to the PCR reads, yields one record per CDR3 protein. The table includes around 15,000 distinct CDR3 sequences, around half detected once. Input material: esophageal tumor tissue. Receptors were obtained from a female donor with esophageal squamous cell carcinoma.

V and J are TRBV7-3 and TRBJ2-3; D is unresolved. CDR1 and CDR2 (germline): SGHTA, FQGTGA. Between the trimmed V and J ends, which lost 0 bases and 4 bases, there was a span of 5 bases. CDR3 length: 13 amino acids. CDR3 sequence reads: CASSLTFADTQYF. The CDR3 DNA sequence: TGTGCCAGCAGCTTAACTTTCGCAGATACGCAGTATTTT.

V gene TRBV2 combines with J gene TRBJ1-1; perhaps TRBD1 as D (5 bases). Germline CDR1 and CDR2: SNHLY and FYNNEI. The germline V and J ends were trimmed by 3 bases and 5 bases, with 10 bases remaining between them. The CDR3 has 13 amino acids. Written as DNA, the CDR3 is TGTGCCAGCAGTGAGGGCAGGGCTACTGAAGCTTTCTTT. It codes for CASSEGRATEAFF. Full variable domain (remainder filled in from reference TRBV2 and TRBJ1-1): EPEVTQTPSHQVTQMGQEVILRCVPISNHLYFYWYRQILGQKVEFLVSFYNNEISEKSEIFDDQFSVERPDGSNFTLKIRSTKLEDSAMYFCASSEGRATEAFFGQGTRLTVV.

At least ten counts were recorded for this clonotype. A much larger clone lies one base from this, so it may be a read error. The V call is TRBV6-1, the J call TRBJ2-1; TRBD2 agrees at 11 bases. Germline trimming cut 6 bases from V and 10 bases from J; bases unmatched to any gene: 14. Germline V gene lookup returns CDR1 MNHNS and CDR2 SASEGT. The CDR3 is 16 residues long. In DNA, the CDR3 is TGTGCCAGCAGGGCGCGAGCGACTAGCGGGATCTACGAGCAGTTCTTC. As protein: CASRARATSGIYEQFF.

This clonotype was observed a single time. The rearrangement links TRBV7-3 to TRBJ2-7, with 11 bases that match TRBD2. The DNA end lines up better with TRBJ2-1; the J call may be wrong. The CDR3 runs to 20 residues. Looked up from germline, CDR1 is SGHTA and CDR2 is FQGTGA. This chain's CDR3 is CASSLLGQSTSGGSYNEQFF. In DNA form, the CDR3 reads TGTGCCAGCAGCCTCCTCGGTCAGTCCACTAGCGGGGGCTCCTACAATGAGCAGTTCTTC.

J is TRBJ2-2 and V is TRBV27; D call uncertain. CDR1 MNHEY and CDR2 SMNVEV come from the germline V gene (reference sequence). With 7 bases removed from V and 1 base from J, the gap between germline ends came to 13 bases. This CDR3 has 15 amino acids. This CDR3 is CASKDQPENTGELFF. The DNA for the CDR3 is TGTGCCAGCAAGGATCAACCAGAGAACACCGGGGAGCTGTTTTTT.

This chain links TRBV7-8 with TRBJ2-1; 10 nucleotides agree with TRBD2. Germline assignment: CDR1 SGHVS and CDR2 FQNEAQ. The V segment lost 6 bases and the J segment 5 bases; nucleotides outside the gene matches: 10. CDR3 length equals 16 residues. The CDR3 DNA follows: TGTGCCAGCAGGAGCCAGCGGGAGGGCCAAGACAATGAGCAGTTCTTC. As protein: CASRSQREGQDNEQFF.

The chain links TRBV11-1 to TRBJ2-4; a weak D match, TRBD2 (5 bases). This CDR3 has 15 residues. Trimming removed 0 bases from V and 5 bases from J, with 11 bases in between. Germline V gives CDR1 SGHAT, CDR2 FQDESV (reference sequence). The DNA of the CDR3 is TGTGCCAGCAGCTTAGCCGTAGGAGGCCAAAACATTCAGTACTTC. Encoded protein: CASSLAVGGQNIQYF.

The V gene is TRBV7-8, the J gene TRBJ2-7, with D perhaps matching TRBD1 or TRBD2 (7 bases each). TRBJ2-5 matches the DNA end more closely, so the J call is doubtful. CDR3 length: 15 residues. Germline CDR1 reads SGHVS; CDR2 reads FQNEAQ. The CDR3 protein is CASSPSGGGQETQYF. DNA of the CDR3: TGTGCCAGCAGCCCATCAGGGGGGGGCCAAGAGACCCAGTACTTC.

The chain links TRBV7-2 to TRBJ2-6; D ambiguous. Trimming removed 3 bases from V and 0 bases from J, with 12 bases in between. The CDR3 is 17 residues long. Per the germline V gene, CDR1 is SGHTA and CDR2 is FQGNSA. As DNA, the CDR3 is TGTGCCAGCAGCTTTTATGGCCGGTACTCTGGGGCCAACGTCCTGACTTTC. Translation: CASSFYGRYSGANVLTF.

This chain uses TRBV10-3 with TRBJ1-1, with D hard to call. The length of the CDR3 is 11 residues. In germline, CDR1 is ENHRY, CDR2 SYGVKD. Trimming cost V 2 bases and J 3 bases, with 1 base left between them. This chain's CDR3 is CAISEDTEAFF. CDR3 coding DNA: TGTGCCATCAGTGAGGACACTGAAGCTTTCTTT.

This clonotype has a single count. This sequence joins TRBV28 and TRBJ1-2; TRBD1 might be the D (5 bases). This CDR3 comprises 16 residues. The V gene lost 5 bases and the J gene lost 4 bases, with 20 bases spanning the gap. Germline V gene data show CDR1 as MDHEN and CDR2 as SYDVKM. CDR3 nucleotides: TGTGCCAGCAGTCCTGGATCAGGGACTCCTATCTATGGCTACACCTTC. Translated: CASSPGSGTPIYGYTF.

The chain has TRBV11-2 and TRBJ2-3; 8 bases fit TRBD1. Germline loops: CDR1 SGHAT, CDR2 FQNNGV. There are 16 residues in the CDR3. The ends lost 5 bases at V and 6 bases at J; junction bases unmatched: 13. The CDR3 coding sequence is TGTGCCAGCAGCCCGGGGAGAGGACAGGGCCGGGATACGCAGTATTTT. Amino acid sequence: CASSPGRGQGRDTQYF.

The table lists this clonotype with many counts. The chain couples TRBV7-9 to TRBJ1-4; D remains unclear. Looked up from germline, CDR1 is SEHNR and CDR2 is FQNEAQ (reference sequence). V was shortened by 1 base and J by 4 bases, with 10 bases between the two germline ends. This CDR3 spans 15 amino acids. DNA of the CDR3: TGTGCCAGCAGCTTAGGCAGACGGGATAATGAAAAACTGTTTTTT. It specifies CASSLGRRDNEKLFF.

Comment on this clonotype: The junction shows a germline mismatch at one end, possibly a read error. The chain joins TRBV7-6 to TRBJ2-7; D is unresolved. The J call is doubtful: the DNA matches TRBJ2-5 better. Germline V CDR1 and CDR2: SGHVS, FNYEAQ. This CDR3 comprises 13 residues. CDR3 nucleotides: TGTGCTAGCAGCCGAGACACCCAAGAGACCCAGTACTTC. Protein sequence: CASSRDTQETQYF.

This chain links TRBV28 with TRBJ2-1; 12 positions agree with TRBD1. The CDR3 has 16 residues. Germline V gene sequence: CDR1 MDHEN, CDR2 SYDVKM. V lost 5 bases and J lost 7; bases outside the gene matches: 9. The CDR3 DNA reads TGTGCCAGCAGTACGCCGGGACAGGGGGCTCTGAATGAGCAGTTCTTC. As protein: CASSTPGQGALNEQFF.